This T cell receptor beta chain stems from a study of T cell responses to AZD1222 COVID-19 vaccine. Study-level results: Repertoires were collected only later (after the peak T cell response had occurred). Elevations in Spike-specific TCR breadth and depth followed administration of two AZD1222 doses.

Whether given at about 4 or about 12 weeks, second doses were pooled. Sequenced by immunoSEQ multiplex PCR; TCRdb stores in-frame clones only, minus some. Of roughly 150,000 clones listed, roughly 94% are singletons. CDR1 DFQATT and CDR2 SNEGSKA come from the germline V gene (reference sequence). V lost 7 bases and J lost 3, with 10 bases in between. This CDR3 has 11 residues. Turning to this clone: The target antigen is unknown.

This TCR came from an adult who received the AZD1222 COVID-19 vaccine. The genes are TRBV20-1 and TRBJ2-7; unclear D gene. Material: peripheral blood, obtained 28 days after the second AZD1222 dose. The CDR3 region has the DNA TGCAGTGGCCTCTCCGACTACGAGCAGTACTTC. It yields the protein CSGLSDYEQYF.